This entry lists 6 T cell receptor beta chains sequenced from one sample in a study of blood T cell repertoires in COVID-19. Produced via immunoSEQ multiplex PCR; TCRdb's table is partial and in-frame only. The top ten clones hold 0.97% of a sample with about 400,000 clones, roughly 90% of them seen once. Material: PBMCs or T cells enriched from blood (not recorded which). All receptors come from a woman under 40 with acute COVID-19.

The J gene is TRBJ1-2, the V gene TRBV19; D perhaps matches TRBD1 (6 bases). Germline CDR1 and CDR2: LNHDA and SQIVND (reference sequence). V was shortened by 5 bases and J by 4 bases, with 11 bases between the two germline ends. CDR3 length: 13 amino acids. CDR3 region: CASSFRGGYGYTF. The CDR3 DNA reads as TGTGCCAGTAGTTTCAGGGGCGGCTATGGCTACACCTTC.

The chain joins TRBV3-1 (or the pseudogene TRBV3-2) to TRBJ1-1; D remains ambiguous. From germline, CDR1 is LGHDT and CDR2 YNNKEL (reference sequence). The CDR3 length is 15 residues. Trimming left V 3 bases short and J 1 base short, with 12 bases between. Here the CDR3 DNA reads TGTGCCAGCAGCCAGCGGGCGAGTCCGAACACTGAAGCTTTCTTT. Amino acids: CASSQRASPNTEAFF.

This rearrangement joins TRBV6-5 to TRBJ2-3, with D perhaps matching TRBD1 (6 bases). Germline V gene lookup returns CDR1 MNHEY and CDR2 SVGAGI. Trimming stripped 4 bases from V and 1 base from J, with 6 bases between. CDR3 length: 13 amino acids. CDR3 loop: CASSWTGTDTQYF. In DNA, the CDR3 is TGTGCCAGCAGTTGGACAGGCACAGATACGCAGTATTTT.

The gene calls are TRBV2 and TRBJ2-7; perhaps TRBD2 as D (6 bases). Trimming removed 5 bases from V and 4 bases from J, with 18 bases in between. Germline values: CDR1 SNHLY, CDR2 FYNNEI. The CDR3 consists of 15 residues. CDR3 region: CASSRGSQYLYEQYF. DNA for the CDR3: TGTGCCAGCAGTCGGGGGAGTCAATACCTTTACGAGCAGTACTTC.

V is TRBV10-3 and J is TRBJ1-2; TRBD1 is a possible D gene (6 bases). CDR3 length equals 14 residues. V was trimmed by 0 bases and J by 5 bases, leaving 10 bases between them. The germline V gene encodes CDR1 ENHRY and CDR2 SYGVKD. CDR3 region: CAISESHRDYGYTF. DNA of the CDR3: TGTGCCATCAGTGAGTCTCACAGGGATTATGGCTACACCTTC.

This chain joins TRBV5-1 and TRBJ2-7, with D possibly being TRBD2 (6 bases). Germline V gene lookup returns CDR1 SGHRS and CDR2 YFSETQ. The germline V and J ends were trimmed by 2 bases and 3 bases, with 15 bases remaining between them. The CDR3 length is 15 residues. The CDR3 DNA follows: TGCGCCAGCAGCTTTGGTGGTGGCGGGGACTACGAGCAGTACTTC. Its translation: CASSFGGGGDYEQYF.